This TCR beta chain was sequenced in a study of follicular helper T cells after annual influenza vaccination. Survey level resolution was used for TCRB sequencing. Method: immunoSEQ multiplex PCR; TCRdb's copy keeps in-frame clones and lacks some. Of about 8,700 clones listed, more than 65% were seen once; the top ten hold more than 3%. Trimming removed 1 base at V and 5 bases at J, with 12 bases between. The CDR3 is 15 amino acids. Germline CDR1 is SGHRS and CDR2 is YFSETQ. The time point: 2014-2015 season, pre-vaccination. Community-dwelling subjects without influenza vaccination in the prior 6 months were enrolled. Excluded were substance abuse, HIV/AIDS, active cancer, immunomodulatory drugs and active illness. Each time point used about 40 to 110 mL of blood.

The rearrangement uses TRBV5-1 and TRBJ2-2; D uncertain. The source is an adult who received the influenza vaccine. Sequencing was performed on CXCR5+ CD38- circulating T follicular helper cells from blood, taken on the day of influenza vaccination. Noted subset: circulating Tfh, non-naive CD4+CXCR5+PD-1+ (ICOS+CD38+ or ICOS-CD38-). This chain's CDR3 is CASSLSLVGTGELFF. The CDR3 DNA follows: TGCGCCAGCAGCTTGAGTCTAGTGGGGACCGGGGAGCTGTTTTTT.